The T cell receptor beta chain under discussion was sequenced for a study of human thymus T cells. Points from the study as a whole: Related work showed strongly overlapping thymic repertoires across unrelated individuals.

Surgeons resected thymus tissue during corrective heart surgery. Clones were sequenced by immunoSEQ multiplex PCR, and TCRdb holds only the in-frame ones, with some missing. The sample shows approximately 71,000 clones, roughly 95% of them seen only once. With regard to this clone: No antigen is known for it.

From germline, CDR1 is MNHEY and CDR2 SMNVEV (reference sequence). The CDR3 loop spans 17 amino acids. V was pared by 0 bases and J by 2 bases, with 7 bases of the junction left unmatched. The clonotype comes from a girl under three years old with a congenital heart defect but otherwise immunologically healthy. This sequence joins TRBV27 and TRBJ2-3, with TRBD1 matching 8 bases. Sequencing was done on a sample of thymus tissue. The CDR3 spells CASSLSTQGAITDTQYF. The CDR3 bases are TGTGCCAGCAGTTTATCCACCCAGGGGGCAATCACAGATACGCAGTATTTT.